The present T cell receptor beta chain was sequenced within a study of T-cell memory formation after mild COVID-19. The CDR3 consists of 19 residues. CDR1 and CDR2 from the germline V gene are MNHEY and SVGAGI. J lost 4 bases, V lost 6 bases, and 21 bases had no gene match. Overall study findings and caveats: While clones contracting from day 15 to 85 were balanced between CD4 and CD8, later expanders leaned CD4+. Second-wave clones reaching peak frequency on day 37 lacked confirmed SARS-CoV-2 specificity. CD4+ clones that contracted lay mainly in CM and EM; CD8+ ones lay in EMRA.

TCRdb reanalysed the 5' RACE reads using MiXCR and keeps one entry per CDR3 protein. There are about 290,000 distinct CDR3 sequences in the sample; about 16% occur only once, and 22% lies in the top ten. This clonotype was seen many times. Its specificity is unknown. The receptor was isolated from a young man who had mild COVID-19 (a few samples of this study predate the infection). Cell type and time point are not known. Sequencing was carried out using PBMCs or a T cell subset sorted from them (not recorded which). The chain recombines TRBV6-5 with TRBJ1-2; 9 positions match TRBD1. The CDR3 sequence is CASSPAIGTGTSFFYGYTF. CDR3 in DNA: TGTGCCAGCAGCCCTGCGATTGGGACAGGGACGTCCTTTTTCTATGGCTACACCTTC.